One sample yielded the 30 T cell receptor beta chains listed below, sequenced in a study of blood T cells in healthy people across ages. The use of a sample-barcoded 5' primer and a J-beta primer mix characterized a second PCR of roughly 7 to 11 cycles. TCRdb processed the 5' RACE reads anew with MiXCR; each CDR3 protein has one entry. In the table there are 1.2 million to 1.5 million distinct CDR3 sequences, approximately 59% of which are singletons. Sequenced: blood. The origin of the receptors is a man between 18 and 35 years old in good health.

The CDR3, as DNA: TGTGCCAGCAGCTCCCCAAGGACTAGCGCTACCTACGAGCAGTACTTC. This gives the protein CASSSPRTSATYEQYF. This chain links TRBV12-3 or TRBV12-4 with TRBJ2-7; 9 nucleotides agree with TRBD2. V trimming: 6 bases; J trimming: 2 bases; junction bases outside the gene matches: 11. The CDR3 is 16 residues long.

The chain links TRBV6-1 to TRBJ1-5; D unclear. The CDR3 loop spans 13 amino acids. Germline V gene sequence: CDR1 MNHNS, CDR2 SASEGT. V was clipped by 5 bases and J by 9 bases, with 14 bases between them. This CDR3 is CASSLLFPAPQHF. CDR3 sequence (DNA): TGTGCCAGCAGTCTACTTTTTCCGGCGCCCCAGCATTTT.

V is TRBV18 and J is TRBJ2-7; D not certain. Deletions cut 2 bases from V and 2 bases from J, with 10 bases between. CDR3 length equals 14 residues. CDR1 KGHSH and CDR2 LQKENI come from the germline V gene. The CDR3 DNA reads TGTGCCAGCTCACCAATCGGCGCAGCCTACGAGCAGTACTTC. Its translation: CASSPIGAAYEQYF.

The chain has TRBV3-1 and TRBJ2-5; D is undetermined. The V end lost 0 bases, the J end lost 4 bases, and 9 bases lay between the germline ends. The CDR3 has 14 amino acids. The germline gives CDR1 LGHDT, CDR2 YNNKEL (reference sequence). CDR3 in DNA: TGTGCCAGCAGCCAAGACAGCCCTCCAGAGACCCAGTACTTC. It encodes CASSQDSPPETQYF.

The chain carries TRBV6-5 and TRBJ1-1; D not certain. The CDR3 totals 14 residues. With 1 base removed from V and 5 bases from J, the gap between germline ends came to 11 bases. Germline CDR1 and CDR2: MNHEY and SVGAGI. The CDR3 spells CASSYYKTLTEAFF. The CDR3 DNA follows: TGTGCCAGCAGTTACTACAAGACCTTAACTGAAGCTTTCTTT.

The genes are TRBV5-1 and TRBJ2-5; tentative D call: TRBD1 (6 bases). Gene TRBJ2-7 matches the end of the DNA better, so the J call may be wrong. There are 14 residues in the CDR3. Per germline, CDR1 SGHRS and CDR2 YFSETQ. The CDR3 DNA reads TGCGCCAGCAGCTTAGACAGGAACTACTACGAGCAGTACTTC. Its translation is CASSLDRNYYEQYF.

The J gene is TRBJ2-3, the V gene TRBV7-2; no definite D call. Germline CDR1 reads SGHTA; CDR2 reads FQGNSA. V was pared by 6 bases and J by 4 bases, with 11 bases between. The CDR3 consists of 13 residues. This chain's CDR3 is CASRVSASDTQYF. The CDR3 region has the DNA TGTGCCAGCAGGGTCAGCGCATCAGATACGCAGTATTTT.

The chain combines TRBV4-2 with TRBJ2-1; possibly TRBD1 for D (6 bases). The germline CDR1 and CDR2 sequences are LGHNA and YNFKEQ. The germline V and J ends were trimmed by 1 base and 15 bases, with 13 bases remaining between them. This CDR3 comprises 12 residues. This CDR3 reads CASSQGGHTPFF. CDR3 coding DNA: TGTGCCAGCAGCCAAGGGGGACACACCCCGTTCTTC.

This clonotype turned up a few times. The chain is built from TRBV7-9 and TRBJ2-5; 7 nucleotides match TRBD2. CDR1 is SEHNR, CDR2 FQNEAQ, per germline (reference sequence). Trimming took 5 bases from V and 11 from J; bases not matched to a gene: 8. This CDR3 is built from 12 residues. The CDR3 nucleotides read TGTGCCAGCAGCCAGTTGGGGCGGGAGCAGTACTTC. Its translation: CASSQLGREQYF.

The V call is TRBV15, the J call TRBJ1-2; TRBD1 might be the D (5 bases). Trimming left V 3 bases short and J 4 bases short, with 27 bases between. Germline V lookup: CDR1 LNHNV, CDR2 YYDKDF (reference sequence). The CDR3 spans 19 residues. The CDR3 coding sequence is TGTGCCACCAGCAGGATTTTAAGCCGTTGGGACCCGGGGATCTATGGCTACACCTTC. Residues: CATSRILSRWDPGIYGYTF. Variable domain in full (rest from reference TRBV15 and TRBJ1-2): DAMVIQNPRYQVTQFGKPVTLSCSQTLNHNVMYWYQQKSSQAPKLLFHYYDKDFNNEADTPDNFQSRRPNTSFCFLDIRSPGLGDTAMYLCATSRILSRWDPGIYGYTFGSGTRLTVV.

V gene TRBV6-2 or TRBV6-3 combines with J gene TRBJ1-5; no clear D. V was cut by 7 bases and J by 0 bases, with 13 bases left in between. CDR1 is MNHEY, CDR2 SVGEGT, per germline. The CDR3 extends over 15 amino acids. The CDR3 sequence: CASTEHRDSNQPQHF. CDR3 sequence (DNA): TGTGCCAGCACCGAGCACCGAGATAGCAATCAGCCCCAGCATTTT.

The chain joins TRBV5-1 to TRBJ2-2; 8 bases agree with TRBD1. V lost 4 bases and J lost 2; bases outside the gene matches: 7. This CDR3 is 16 amino acids long. CDR1 and CDR2 (germline): SGHRS, YFSETQ. The chain's CDR3 is CASSRYRGENTGELFF. The CDR3, as DNA: TGCGCCAGCAGCCGATACAGGGGGGAAAACACCGGGGAGCTGTTTTTT. Full variable domain (missing parts from reference TRBV5-1 and TRBJ2-2): KAGVTQTPRYLIKTRGQQVTLSCSPISGHRSVSWYQQTPGQGLQFLFEYFSETQRNKGNFPGRFSGRQFSNSRSEMNVSTLELGDSALYLCASSRYRGENTGELFFGEGSRLTVL.

The chain couples TRBV29-1 to TRBJ2-1, with 8 bases identical to TRBD1. V lost 8 bases to trimming and J lost 5 bases; unmatched junction nucleotides: 11. The V gene's germline CDR1 is SQVTM and CDR2 ANQGSEA. The CDR3 is 14 amino acids. The DNA of the CDR3 is TGCAGCCATTCCGGACAGGGCTTCAACAATGAGCAGTTCTTC. This gives the protein CSHSGQGFNNEQFF.

The genes are TRBV6-2 or TRBV6-3 and TRBJ2-4; TRBD1 aligns across 8 bases. The J call may be wrong; the DNA end is better matched by TRBJ2-7. CDR1 and CDR2 from the germline V gene are MNHEY and SVGEGT. The CDR3 loop spans 13 amino acids. In DNA, the CDR3 is TGTGCCAGCAGTACGGACAGGGCCCCCGAGCAGTACTTC. Translation gives CASSTDRAPEQYF.

The rearrangement joins TRBV5-6 to TRBJ2-3, with TRBD2 identical over 7 bases. V shed 4 bases and J 3 bases; nucleotides not matched to a gene: 8. The CDR3 sequence is 15 residues long. Germline assignment: CDR1 SGHDT and CDR2 YYEEEE. CDR3 bases: TGTGCCAGCAGCCCCCGGGACTACCGTACAGATACGCAGTATTTT. Translated, it gives CASSPRDYRTDTQYF.

The table lists this clonotype with a few counts. V and J are TRBV4-1 and TRBJ2-1; a possible D gene is TRBD1 (5 bases). The CDR3 is 16 amino acids. CDR1 and CDR2 from the germline V gene are MGHRA and YSYEKL. Trimming took off 1 base at V and 8 bases at J, with 18 bases between the two ends. The CDR3 loop is CASSQVNTGGRDEQFF. Written as DNA, the CDR3 is TGCGCCAGCAGCCAAGTAAACACAGGCGGTCGTGATGAGCAGTTCTTC.

Only one count was recorded for this clonotype. This rearrangement joins TRBV12-3 or TRBV12-4 to TRBJ1-4, with TRBD1 identical over 7 bases. V shed 6 bases, J shed 8 bases, and the junction held 9 bases outside the gene matches. The CDR3 contains 14 residues. CDR3 amino acids: CASSGGQLNEKLFF. CDR3 coding DNA: TGTGCCAGCAGCGGGGGACAGTTAAACGAAAAACTGTTTTTT.

The CDR3 sequence is CASSYSVVNEQFF. CDR3 bases: TGTGCCAGCAGTTACTCGGTAGTCAATGAGCAGTTCTTC. The chain links TRBV6-5 to TRBJ2-1; D unclear. The CDR3 length is 13 residues. V was cut by 0 bases and J by 6 bases, with 6 bases left in between. Germline V lookup: CDR1 MNHEY, CDR2 SVGAGI.

The table lists this clonotype with a count of one. The rearrangement joins TRBV7-9 to TRBJ2-6; D may match TRBD1 or TRBD2 (5 bases each). Trimming left V 11 bases short and J 0 bases short, with 11 bases between. Germline loops: CDR1 SEHNR, CDR2 FQNEAQ (reference sequence). The CDR3 is made up of 14 amino acids. CDR3 amino acids: CAAWGSSGANVLTF. DNA of the CDR3: TGTGCCGCCTGGGGGAGCTCTGGGGCCAACGTCCTGACTTTC.

The sample holds one count of this clonotype. The rearrangement links TRBV7-9 to TRBJ2-7, with D tentatively TRBD1 (6 bases). Deletions cut 3 bases from V and 6 bases from J, with 24 bases between. Germline V gene data show CDR1 as SEHNR and CDR2 as FQNEAQ (reference sequence). CDR3 length equals 17 residues. For the CDR3, the DNA is TGTGCCAGCAGCTTGTACGCCCTAACCGAAACAGGGATCGAGCAGTACTTC. Its translation: CASSLYALTETGIEQYF.

The V call is TRBV4-3, the J call TRBJ2-1, with TRBD1 matching 10 bases. Per germline, CDR1 LGHNA and CDR2 YSLEER. This CDR3 comprises 16 residues. J was trimmed by 8 bases and V by 0 bases; bases with no gene match: 7. The chain's CDR3 is CASSQDWGQGWYEQFF. Written as DNA, the CDR3 is TGCGCCAGCAGCCAAGATTGGGGACAGGGGTGGTATGAGCAGTTCTTC.

The chain joins TRBV4-2 to TRBJ1-1; TRBD1 aligns across 7 bases. The CDR3 sequence is 15 residues long. Trimming cost V 3 bases and J 1 base; bases outside gene matches: 5. Germline V lookup: CDR1 LGHNA, CDR2 YNFKEQ. The CDR3 loop reads CASSHLDRKNTEAFF. The CDR3 bases are TGTGCCAGCAGCCACTTGGACAGGAAGAACACTGAAGCTTTCTTT.

The chain carries TRBV20-1 and TRBJ2-1, with D unclear. In germline, CDR1 is DFQATT, CDR2 SNEGSKA (reference sequence). The CDR3 runs to 14 residues. V was clipped by 5 bases and J by 8 bases, with 19 bases between them. The CDR3 reads CSADRALGGHEQFF. The CDR3 DNA follows: TGCAGTGCTGACCGGGCCTTAGGTGGCCATGAGCAGTTCTTC.

The chain couples TRBV20-1 to TRBJ1-5; 11 bases fit TRBD1. CDR1 DFQATT and CDR2 SNEGSKA come from the germline V gene (reference sequence). The V segment lost 3 bases and the J segment 0 bases; nucleotides outside the gene matches: 10. The CDR3 covers 18 residues. CDR3 nucleotide sequence: TGCAGTGCTAGCCCCCCCGGGACAGGGGGTATTAGCAATCAGCCCCAGCATTTT. Amino acids: CSASPPGTGGISNQPQHF.

The chain employs TRBV6-2 or TRBV6-3 and TRBJ2-1; 10 nucleotides line up with TRBD2. Germline loops: CDR1 MNHEY, CDR2 SVGEGT. Trimming removed 7 bases from V and 6 bases from J; junction bases left unmatched: 6. The CDR3 runs to 14 residues. The CDR3 bases are TGTGCCAGCACCCTAGCGGGGGAAATCAATGAGCAGTTCTTC. Its protein product is CASTLAGEINEQFF.

The chain couples TRBV20-1 to TRBJ2-1; TRBD2 matches 9 bases. This CDR3 has 15 residues. The germline gives CDR1 DFQATT, CDR2 SNEGSKA (reference sequence). The ends lost 5 bases at V and 8 bases at J; junction bases unmatched: 13. The CDR3 region is CSAELAGASIDEQFF. The CDR3 bases are TGCAGTGCTGAATTAGCGGGAGCTTCAATAGATGAGCAGTTCTTC.

The chain combines TRBV27 with TRBJ2-1; 9 positions match TRBD2. The CDR3 totals 17 residues. V lost 6 bases to trimming and J lost 5 bases; unmatched junction nucleotides: 14. Germline V CDR1 and CDR2: MNHEY, SMNVEV (reference sequence). The CDR3 DNA follows: TGTGCCAGCAGCCCTCGGGGGCCGCGGGGGGGAAACAATGAGCAGTTCTTC. This translates into CASSPRGPRGGNNEQFF.

CDR3 in amino acids: CASSLGQLPAGEQYF. DNA for the CDR3: TGCGCCAGCAGCTTGGGACAACTGCCCGCGGGGGAGCAGTACTTC. The rearrangement links TRBV5-1 to TRBJ2-5; TRBD2 aligns across 7 bases. The trim removed 0 bases at V and 11 bases at J, leaving 13 bases unmatched. CDR3 length: 15 residues. Per germline, CDR1 SGHRS and CDR2 YFSETQ.

The chain employs TRBV4-2 and TRBJ2-7, with D possibly being TRBD2 (6 bases). Germline CDR1 and CDR2: LGHNA and YNFKEQ. The length of the CDR3 is 16 residues. V shed 1 base and J shed 4 bases, with 17 bases lying between them. CDR3 in amino acids: CASSQGASALTYEQYF. CDR3 DNA: TGTGCCAGCAGCCAAGGGGCTAGCGCTCTTACTTACGAGCAGTACTTC.

Regarding this clonotype: Sequence at one end of the junction differs from germline and may be a read error. CDR3 in amino acids: CGVDGTSEQFF. CDR3 DNA sequence: TGCGGCGTCGATGGGACAAGTGAGCAGTTCTTC. The V and J genes are TRBV29-1 and TRBJ2-1; perhaps TRBD1 as D (6 bases). From germline, CDR1 is SQVTM and CDR2 ANQGSEA. CDR3 size: 11 residues.